Here is one TCR beta chain with its context. What it binds is unknown. V lost 4 bases and J lost 5, with 17 bases in between. This CDR3 is 14 amino acids long. Germline loops: CDR1 GTSNPN, CDR2 SVGIG (reference sequence). Every contributor of samples was a Caucasian grown-up residing in Nashville, Tennessee. The data were taken from a study of shared clonotypes between healthy human individuals. Across several immunoSEQ plates, the genomic DNA of each subset was split evenly. The protocol was immunoSEQ multiplex PCR, while the TCRdb copy is restricted to in-frame clones and leaves out a portion. This sample has over 2 million clones, with 90% to 95% found just once. General study points: Estimated richness was generally greater in naive than memory subsets. Limitation of the genetic and exposure-history diversity represented came from the few donors.

The origin of this receptor is a man aged 18 to 35 in good health. Specimen: naive CD4+ T cells sorted from blood. The subset denotes: CD45RA+ positively selected. The rearrangement joins TRBV30 to TRBJ1-2, with D possibly TRBD1 on 5 matching bases. The chain's CDR3 is CAWTQGGFRYGYTF. The CDR3 nucleotides read TGTGCCTGGACCCAGGGAGGGTTTAGGTATGGCTACACCTTC. The whole variable domain, filled in from reference TRBV30 and TRBJ1-2, reads SQTIHQWPATLVQPVGSPLSLECTVEGTSNPNLYWYRQAAGRGLQLLFYSVGIGQISSEVPQNLSASRPQDRQFILSSKKLLLSDSGFYLCAWTQGGFRYGYTFGSGTRLTVV.